This T cell receptor (beta chain) was sequenced for a study of T cells in Graves' hyperthyroidism and ophthalmopathy. General study results and limits: Blood also carried most thyroid clonotypes expanded above 0.001. Ophthalmopathy stood apart from stable hyperthyroidism in a 13 V-J model.

From germline, CDR1 is MNHNS and CDR2 SASEGT. The ends were cut back, 10 bases at V and 1 base at J, with 10 bases in the middle. The CDR3 has 12 residues. The source material, RNA transcripts, was used to amplify TCR beta CDR3 regions. With the HTBI primer set, the TCR CDR3 went through a first round of RT-PCR. MiXCR was run by TCRdb on the multiplex PCR reads, yielding one entry per CDR3 protein. The data contain 250,000 to 400,000 distinct CDR3 sequences, roughly 13% of them singletons. Researchers barred patients who had uncontrolled infection, other autoimmune disease, pregnancy or lactation. Orbital computed tomography and thyroid ultrasound, together with serum TRAb and thyroxine and clinical symptoms, were used for diagnoses. This clonotype has ten or more counts. No antigen is known for it.

Material for sequencing was blood. The chain recombines TRBV6-1 with TRBJ1-1; D gene uncertain. The receptor comes from a middle-aged woman with Graves' ophthalmopathy. As DNA, the CDR3 is TGTGCCATTCGACACTGGAACACTGAAGCTTTCTTT. Translating it yields CAIRHWNTEAFF.